The 32 T cell receptor beta chains listed next were all sequenced from one sample in a study of blood T cells in healthy people across ages. It was with a sample-barcoded 5' primer and a J-beta primer mix that a second PCR of about 7 to 12 cycles was run. From the 5' RACE reads, TCRdb called clonotypes with MiXCR, one entry per CDR3 protein. The table includes roughly 1,500,000 distinct CDR3 sequences, roughly 30% detected once. Material for sequencing was blood. The receptors derive from a woman aged 25-40 years in good health.

The rearrangement joins TRBV3-1 to TRBJ2-7; 7 nucleotides match TRBD2. The CDR3 has 14 amino acids. The trim removed 3 bases at V and 4 bases at J, leaving 6 bases unmatched. Germline V gives CDR1 LGHDT, CDR2 YNNKEL (reference sequence). This CDR3 reads CASSHVSGPYEQYF. The CDR3 DNA is TGTGCCAGCAGCCATGTTAGCGGGCCTTACGAGCAGTACTTC.

Only a few counts were recorded for this clonotype. The chain carries TRBV9 and TRBJ2-1, with a possible D match to TRBD2 (5 bases). Germline V gene sequence: CDR1 SGDLS, CDR2 YYNGEE. Deletions cut 7 bases from V and 9 bases from J, with 14 bases between. The length of the CDR3 is 12 residues. The CDR3 coding sequence is TGTGCCAGCGGTAAGGGAGCGCGTGAGCAGTTCTTC. It codes for CASGKGAREQFF. The full variable domain, in which reference TRBV9 and TRBJ2-1 provide the parts outside the CDR3, is DSGVTQTPKHLITATGQRVTLRCSPRSGDLSVYWYQQSLDQGLQFLIQYYNGEERAKGNILERFSAQQFPDLHSELNLSSLELGDSALYFCASGKGAREQFFGPGTRLTVL.

In this sample, this clonotype turned up a few times. This chain uses TRBV2 with TRBJ2-7; a weak D match, TRBD2 (6 bases). CDR1 is SNHLY, CDR2 FYNNEI, per germline. The CDR3 extends over 13 amino acids. V was clipped by 6 bases and J by 4 bases, with 13 bases between them. CDR3 sequence (DNA): TGTGCCAGCAGGGCGGGGTCAGGGTACGAGCAGTACTTC. This encodes CASRAGSGYEQYF.

The chain links TRBV5-1 to TRBJ2-1, with D unresolved. Germline values: CDR1 SGHRS, CDR2 YFSETQ. With 4 bases removed from V and 5 bases from J, the gap between germline ends came to 13 bases. This CDR3 is 14 amino acids long. This CDR3 reads CASSERLLNNEQFF. The CDR3 nucleotides are TGCGCCAGCAGCGAGAGGCTATTAAACAATGAGCAGTTCTTC. Looking up the rest from reference TRBV5-1 and TRBJ2-1 gives the full variable domain: KAGVTQTPRYLIKTRGQQVTLSCSPISGHRSVSWYQQTPGQGLQFLFEYFSETQRNKGNFPGRFSGRQFSNSRSEMNVSTLELGDSALYLCASSERLLNNEQFFGPGTRLTVL.

This rearrangement joins TRBV6-1 to TRBJ1-5; tentative D call: TRBD1 (6 bases). There are 15 residues in the CDR3. CDR1 and CDR2 (germline): MNHNS, SASEGT. V shed 6 bases and J shed 1 base, with 13 bases lying between them. The CDR3 coding sequence is TGTGCCAGCAGCCTAATCCAGGGGAGCAATCAGCCCCAGCATTTT. Amino acids: CASSLIQGSNQPQHF.

J is TRBJ2-7 and V is TRBV2; TRBD2 agrees at 7 bases. Germline values: CDR1 SNHLY, CDR2 FYNNEI. This CDR3 spans 17 amino acids. V was clipped by 4 bases and J by 0 bases; unmatched bases: 12. CDR3 DNA: TGTGCCAGCAGTGCCCCCACGAGCGGGGAAAGCTCCTACGAGCAGTACTTC. Its protein is CASSAPTSGESSYEQYF.

The V call is TRBV11-2, the J call TRBJ2-3, with no clear D. Germline V lookup: CDR1 SGHAT, CDR2 FQNNGV. V dropped 5 bases and J dropped 2 bases, with 8 bases sitting between them. The CDR3 consists of 13 residues. The CDR3 here is CASSTRHTDTQYF. The CDR3 DNA reads as TGTGCCAGCAGCACCCGACACACAGATACGCAGTATTTT.

V usage is TRBV28 and J usage is TRBJ2-4, with a tentative D call TRBD1 (6 bases). CDR1 and CDR2 (germline): MDHEN, SYDVKM. This CDR3 has 16 residues. Trimming shortened V by 6 bases and J by 0 bases, and 15 bases separated the two germline ends. The CDR3: CASSGRDILAKNIQYF. DNA of the CDR3: TGTGCCAGCAGCGGCAGGGACATATTAGCCAAAAACATTCAGTACTTC.

This clonotype was detected only a few times. V usage is TRBV18 and J usage is TRBJ1-2, with a tentative D call TRBD1 (5 bases). Trimming pared 5 bases from V and 2 bases from J, leaving 12 bases between. Germline loops: CDR1 KGHSH, CDR2 LQKENI. The CDR3 spans 14 residues. The CDR3 bases are TGTGCCAGCTCAGACTATCGACAGAACTATGGCTACACCTTC. Translation: CASSDYRQNYGYTF.

This clonotype was seen more than once but under ten times. This chain connects TRBV9 to TRBJ2-5; the D call may be TRBD1 or TRBD2 (5 bases each). The DNA end is a closer match to TRBJ2-7, so the J assignment may be wrong. The CDR3 is 16 amino acids. From germline, CDR1 is SGDLS and CDR2 YYNGEE. The CDR3 bases are TGTGCCAGCAGCGTAGCGGTCTGGGACGGACCCTACGAGCAGTACTTC. It codes for CASSVAVWDGPYEQYF.

The chain uses TRBV5-1 and TRBJ2-1, with TRBD2 matching 8 bases. The junction had 7 bases not matched to a gene; V was cut back by 4 bases and J by 1 base. The CDR3 is 16 amino acids. In germline, CDR1 is SGHRS, CDR2 YFSETQ. CDR3 bases: TGCGCCAGCAGCCCTAAAAGCGGGGGTTCCTACAATGAGCAGTTCTTC. Protein: CASSPKSGGSYNEQFF.

Details on this clonotype: One junction end disagrees with the germline gene, perhaps due to a read error. The CDR3 region has the DNA TGCGCCAGCAGCCACCGGGACAGGGGAACCAGACCGTATGGCCACACCTTC. Its translation is CASSHRDRGTRPYGHTF. The chain couples TRBV4-1 to TRBJ1-2; TRBD1 aligns across 10 bases. The CDR3 is 17 amino acids. Germline values: CDR1 MGHRA, CDR2 YSYEKL.

The rearrangement links TRBV5-1 to TRBJ1-6; TRBD1 is a possible D gene (5 bases). V was trimmed by 3 bases and J by 8 bases, leaving 21 bases between them. The V gene's germline CDR1 is SGHRS and CDR2 YFSETQ. The length of the CDR3 is 17 residues. CDR3 protein: CASSSGQDSVLDSPLHF. The CDR3 DNA reads as TGCGCCAGCAGCTCAGGACAAGACAGCGTCCTAGATTCACCCCTCCACTTT.

This chain links TRBV6-2 or TRBV6-3 with TRBJ2-5; D may match TRBD1 or TRBD2 (5 bases each). This CDR3 is built from 15 residues. Trimming shortened V by 2 bases and J by 1 base, and 11 bases separated the two germline ends. Germline loops: CDR1 MNHEY, CDR2 SVGEGT. The CDR3 region is CASSYPGRPQETQYF. CDR3 DNA sequence: TGTGCCAGCAGTTACCCGGGACGGCCCCAAGAGACCCAGTACTTC.

The chain joins TRBV27 to TRBJ1-2; TRBD1 matches at 7 bases. The CDR3 spans 16 residues. Germline CDR1 reads MNHEY; CDR2 reads SMNVEV (reference sequence). V was pared by 5 bases and J by 4 bases, with 13 bases of the junction left unmatched. CDR3 region: CASSPRRATGIYGYTF. In DNA, the CDR3 is TGTGCCAGCAGTCCGAGGCGTGCGACAGGGATCTATGGCTACACCTTC.

The chain recombines TRBV20-1 with TRBJ2-6, with D uncertain. Trimming removed 1 base from V and 0 bases from J, with 13 bases in between. The CDR3 totals 17 residues. Germline V gene data show CDR1 as DFQATT and CDR2 as SNEGSKA (reference sequence). The CDR3 coding sequence is TGCAGTGCTAGAGCTGGGTTCCCCCTCTCTGGGGCCAACGTCCTGACTTTC. Its translation: CSARAGFPLSGANVLTF.

This clonotype has only a few counts. This chain joins TRBV6-1 and TRBJ2-3, with a tentative D call TRBD2 (7 bases). Trimming left V 2 bases short and J 2 bases short, with 14 bases between. This CDR3 is built from 16 residues. In germline, CDR1 is MNHNS, CDR2 SASEGT. The CDR3 here is CASSEQGGGLTDTQYF. CDR3 bases: TGTGCCAGCAGTGAACAGGGCGGGGGCCTCACAGATACGCAGTATTTT.

The J gene is TRBJ2-3, the V gene TRBV3-1; D is tentatively TRBD1 or TRBD2 (6 bases each). This CDR3 spans 15 amino acids. Trimming cost V 1 base and J 4 bases, with 12 bases left between them. Germline CDR1 LGHDT, CDR2 YNNKEL (reference sequence). CDR3 bases: TGTGCCAGCAGCCAAGTGGAGGGGGAGGCAGATACGCAGTATTTT. Its protein product is CASSQVEGEADTQYF.

This CDR3 is CASSLSYREDQPQHF. The CDR3 nucleotides read TGTGCCAGCAGCTTATCGTACAGGGAGGACCAGCCCCAGCATTTT. This chain links TRBV7-2 with TRBJ1-5; D perhaps matches TRBD1 (6 bases). Germline CDR1 and CDR2: SGHTA and FQGNSA. V shed 2 bases and J shed 7 bases, with 15 bases lying between them. The CDR3 sequence is 15 residues long.

There are a few counts of this clonotype. V gene TRBV7-2 combines with J gene TRBJ1-2; no firm D call. The germline CDR1 and CDR2 sequences are SGHTA and FQGNSA. The CDR3 is made up of 12 amino acids. Trimming took 5 bases from V and 3 from J, leaving 7 bases between them. For the CDR3, the DNA is TGTGCCAGCAGCCCGGGCTACTATGGCTACACCTTC. Translated, it gives CASSPGYYGYTF.

The chain recombines TRBV20-1 with TRBJ2-7; 13 nucleotides agree with TRBD2. The CDR3 has 14 amino acids. The germline V gene encodes CDR1 DFQATT and CDR2 SNEGSKA (reference sequence). Losses at the gene ends were 5 bases for V and 5 bases for J; bases not matched to a gene: 6. CDR3 region: CSALGTSGNHEQYF. Here the CDR3 DNA reads TGCAGTGCTCTTGGGACTAGCGGGAACCACGAGCAGTACTTC.

The J gene is TRBJ1-2, the V gene TRBV9; D unresolved. V shed 0 bases and J shed 4 bases, with 10 bases lying between them. Germline V lookup: CDR1 SGDLS, CDR2 YYNGEE. The length of the CDR3 is 14 residues. DNA for the CDR3: TGTGCCAGCAGCGTAGATCCCGTAGTCTATGGCTACACCTTC. Its protein product is CASSVDPVVYGYTF.

The chain carries TRBV10-2 and TRBJ2-5; 12 positions match TRBD1. V dropped 2 bases and J dropped 11; count of bases not matched to a gene: 9. This CDR3 is built from 15 residues. Germline-derived CDR1 and CDR2 are WSHSY and SAAADI. The CDR3 region has the DNA TGCGCCAGCAGTGAGACGGGACAGGGGGCGCGGGAGCAGTACTTC. It yields the protein CASSETGQGAREQYF.

The rearrangement joins TRBV7-9 to TRBJ1-4; no definite D call. Per the germline V gene, CDR1 is SEHNR and CDR2 is FQNEAQ (reference sequence). V lost 5 bases, J lost 7 bases, and 20 bases lay in between. The CDR3 totals 16 residues. The CDR3: CASSPWTAQVVEKLFF. CDR3 DNA: TGTGCCAGCAGCCCGTGGACCGCTCAGGTGGTTGAAAAACTGTTTTTT.

The chain links TRBV20-1 to TRBJ1-2; D may be TRBD1 (6 bases). The CDR3 loop spans 12 amino acids. V gave up 7 bases and J gave up 6 bases, with 15 bases separating them. Germline V lookup: CDR1 DFQATT, CDR2 SNEGSKA (reference sequence). The CDR3 DNA reads TGCAGTGGGCCCTTAGGGGGTGATGGCTACACCTTC. It codes for CSGPLGGDGYTF.

This chain's CDR3 is CASNRGKGIDTQYF. CDR3 bases: TGTGCCAGCAACCGCGGGAAGGGGATAGATACGCAGTATTTT. This chain joins TRBV7-9 and TRBJ2-3; D may be TRBD2 (6 bases). The CDR3 length is 14 residues. In germline, CDR1 is SEHNR, CDR2 FQNEAQ (reference sequence). Trimming shortened V by 7 bases and J by 5 bases, and 16 bases separated the two germline ends.

The chain carries TRBV7-9 and TRBJ2-7, with D maybe TRBD2 (6 bases). The length of the CDR3 is 14 residues. Looked up from germline, CDR1 is SEHNR and CDR2 is FQNEAQ (reference sequence). V was pared by 4 bases and J by 0 bases, with 10 bases between. CDR3 amino acids: CASSSRGNSYEQYF. The CDR3 nucleotides read TGTGCCAGCAGCTCGCGGGGTAACTCCTACGAGCAGTACTTC.

About this clonotype: A read error may explain this, as a much larger clone is one base away. V is TRBV7-2 and J is TRBJ1-2, with 8 bases that match TRBD1. In germline, CDR1 is SGHTA, CDR2 FQGNSA. The ends lost 7 bases at V and 5 bases at J; junction bases unmatched: 3. There are 12 residues in the CDR3. This chain's CDR3 is CASIRTGYGYTF. The CDR3 coding sequence is TGTGCCAGCATCCGGACAGGGTATGGCTACACCTTC.

This clonotype was counted many times. The chain recombines TRBV6-1 with TRBJ2-1; D is unclear. V was pared by 0 bases and J by 8 bases, with 8 bases between. In germline, CDR1 is MNHNS, CDR2 SASEGT. This CDR3 is 13 amino acids long. CDR3 region: CASSEASTYEQFF. The CDR3 DNA follows: TGTGCCAGCAGTGAAGCTTCTACCTATGAGCAGTTCTTC.

In this sample, this clonotype turned up a few times. The chain recombines TRBV9 with TRBJ2-3; D is perhaps TRBD1 (6 bases). The CDR3 runs to 13 residues. V lost 6 bases, J lost 3 bases, and 11 bases lay in between. Germline CDR1 is SGDLS and CDR2 is YYNGEE. CDR3 loop: CASTTRGTDTQYF. CDR3 coding DNA: TGTGCCAGCACCACGAGGGGGACAGATACGCAGTATTTT.

The chain is built from TRBV5-1 and TRBJ2-1; the D is unclear. This CDR3 contains 16 residues. Trimming removed 4 bases at V and 2 bases at J, with 16 bases between. From germline, CDR1 is SGHRS and CDR2 YFSETQ. In nucleotides, the CDR3 is TGCGCCAGCAGCCGCTCCCTTGCGGAGACCTACAATGAGCAGTTCTTC. This sequence encodes CASSRSLAETYNEQFF.

CDR3 sequence reads: CASSESNIVKYEQYF. CDR3 nucleotide sequence: TGTGCCAGCAGTGAATCAAACATCGTGAAATACGAGCAGTACTTC. The chain has TRBV25-1 and TRBJ2-5, with D uncertain. The tail of the sequence fits TRBJ2-7 better, so the J call may be wrong. The CDR3 spans 15 residues. Germline assignment: CDR1 MGHDK and CDR2 SYGVNS.